This T cell receptor beta chain was captured by sequencing in a study of T cells in localized non-small cell lung cancer. Study-level points and caveats: Clonality peaked in uninvolved adjacent lung rather than tumor. Within adjacent lung there appeared a median around 55 of the top 100 tumor clones. Analysis by sequencing included only one tumor region, so heterogeneity remains possible. Greater blood T cell density accompanied longer overall survival.

The method was immunoSEQ multiplex PCR; TCRdb's version includes in-frame clones alone and lacks a portion of them. The table has around 80,000 clones, roughly 80% seen once. CDR3 length equals 15 residues. Germline values: CDR1 MGHRA, CDR2 YSYEKL. V was trimmed by 4 bases and J by 3 bases, leaving 15 bases between them. As for this clone: What it recognizes is unknown.

The gene calls are TRBV4-1 and TRBJ1-2, with D unclear. The specimen comprised PBMCs, sampled before any cancer treatment. The TCR sequence derives from a man between 35 and 75 years old with stage II squamous cell lung carcinoma. CDR3 amino acids: CASSRLGRSDYGYTF. The CDR3 region has the DNA TGCGCCAGCAGCCGGTTGGGTCGGTCCGACTATGGCTACACCTTC.